Shown below are 22 T cell receptor beta chains from a single sample sequenced in a study of regulatory T cells in long-lasting Graves disease. Combining iRepertoire HTBI primers with Arm-PCR of CDR3 regions, the authors built TCR beta libraries. MiXCR, run by TCRdb on the multiplex PCR reads, gives a single entry per CDR3 protein. The table lists roughly 420,000 distinct CDR3 sequences, about 16% of them singletons, with around a fifth in the top ten. Specified time point: newly diagnosed GD, antithyroid drugs for less than 3 months. Extracted PBMC RNA gave rise to the TCR library. Sequences were derived from peripheral blood mononuclear cells (PBMCs), sampled at new diagnosis, from a patient treated with antithyroid drugs. The receptors were gathered from a female donor with Graves disease.

This clonotype was seen only a few times. The CDR3 DNA follows: TGTGCCAGCAGCGCCTCTAGCGGTACACACACCGGGGAGCTGTTTTTT. The encoded protein is CASSASSGTHTGELFF. This rearrangement joins TRBV9 to TRBJ2-2, with TRBD2 matching over 7 bases. This CDR3 contains 16 residues. CDR1 SGDLS and CDR2 YYNGEE come from the germline V gene. The ends lost 3 bases at V and 3 bases at J; junction bases unmatched: 8.

This clonotype was seen many times. As DNA, the CDR3 is TGCGCCAGCAGCTTGGGGACAGGGAGAGGCACTGAAGCTTTCTTT. Amino acids: CASSLGTGRGTEAFF. The V and J genes are TRBV5-1 and TRBJ1-1; 8 bases align to TRBD1. This CDR3 contains 15 residues. Trimming at V came to 0 bases and at J to 4 bases, leaving 5 bases not matched to a gene. CDR1 SGHRS and CDR2 YFSETQ come from the germline V gene.

J is TRBJ2-1 and V is TRBV10-3, with 11 nucleotides matching TRBD2. The length of the CDR3 is 16 residues. Germline trimming cut 4 bases from V and 7 bases from J; bases unmatched to any gene: 9. From germline, CDR1 is ENHRY and CDR2 SYGVKD. Here the CDR3 reads CAISGGASGGLNEQFF. CDR3 sequence (DNA): TGTGCCATCAGTGGAGGGGCTAGCGGGGGGCTAAATGAGCAGTTCTTC.

This clonotype has ten or more counts. The chain has TRBV30 and TRBJ2-3; 7 bases are shared with TRBD1. CDR3 length: 15 amino acids. After removal of 4 bases from V and 0 bases from J, the junction contained 7 bases not matched to a gene. CDR1 and CDR2 (germline): GTSNPN, SVGIG (reference sequence). The CDR3 sequence is CAWIVKGASTDTQYF. The CDR3 DNA reads TGTGCCTGGATCGTAAAGGGGGCTAGCACAGATACGCAGTATTTT.

This clonotype appeared a few times. The chain couples TRBV29-1 to TRBJ2-3; D remains unclear. V was pared by 4 bases and J by 9 bases, with 11 bases between. This CDR3 has 11 amino acids. Germline V gives CDR1 SQVTM, CDR2 ANQGSEA. The CDR3 DNA is TGCAGCGTTGGTGGTCAGCAGACGCAGTATTTT. Protein: CSVGGQQTQYF.

This clonotype was observed at least ten times. This chain joins TRBV2 and TRBJ2-7, with TRBD2 identical over 8 bases. The length of the CDR3 is 13 residues. The germline gives CDR1 SNHLY, CDR2 FYNNEI. V lost 6 bases, J lost 6 bases, and 7 bases stayed unmatched. This CDR3 is CASSGGGNTEQYF. The CDR3 DNA is TGTGCCAGCAGCGGGGGGGGTAATACCGAGCAGTACTTC.

With regard to this clonotype: A read error is possible here, since a much larger clone lies one base away. The V gene is TRBV2, the J gene TRBJ2-4; no clear D. The CDR3 sequence is 14 residues long. Germline V gene lookup returns CDR1 SNHLY and CDR2 FYNNEI. The CDR3 DNA reads TGTGCCAGCAGTGATGGGCGATGGGTAAACATTCCGTACTTC. Protein sequence: CASSDGRWVNIPYF.

This clonotype was seen repeatedly, ten times or more. The CDR3 loop reads CASSIDRRGIMNTEAFF. DNA for the CDR3: TGTGCCAGCAGTATAGACAGGCGAGGAATCATGAACACTGAAGCTTTCTTT. This rearrangement joins TRBV28 to TRBJ1-1; tentative D call: TRBD1 (6 bases). This CDR3 contains 17 residues. Trimming cost V 5 bases and J 0 bases, with 19 bases left between them. Germline values: CDR1 MDHEN, CDR2 SYDVKM.

This clonotype was observed many times. J is TRBJ2-1 and V is TRBV12-3 or TRBV12-4, with 7 bases matching TRBD2. The CDR3 length is 18 residues. Losses at the gene ends were 1 base for V and 6 bases for J; bases not matched to a gene: 15. The CDR3 coding sequence is TGTGCCAGCAGTTTAGAGGGCTGGGGGGGTGCCGAATCCAATGAGCAGTTCTTC. The encoded protein is CASSLEGWGGAESNEQFF.

This clonotype was seen many times. This chain uses TRBV11-2 with TRBJ1-5, with 9 bases identical to TRBD1. Germline V lookup: CDR1 SGHAT, CDR2 FQNNGV. V lost 5 bases to trimming and J lost 7 bases; unmatched junction nucleotides: 12. This CDR3 is 16 amino acids long. The CDR3 spells CASSLLGGQGSQPQHF. CDR3 DNA sequence: TGTGCCAGCAGCCTCCTAGGAGGACAGGGGTCACAGCCCCAGCATTTT.

This clonotype was counted ten times or more. The chain combines TRBV7-9 with TRBJ2-3; D is uncertain. The V gene's germline CDR1 is SEHNR and CDR2 FQNEAQ (reference sequence). CDR3 length: 16 amino acids. Trimming cost V 6 bases and J 11 bases, with 27 bases left between them. CDR3 in DNA: TGTGCCAGCAGGCTCCTTTCCTCCCCCGGGCAATCGGGGCAGTATTTT. As protein: CASRLLSSPGQSGQYF.

In regard to this clonotype: One base away lies a much larger clone, so this may be a sequencing read error. The chain carries TRBV29-1 and TRBJ2-1; D perhaps matches TRBD2 (6 bases). Germline CDR1 SQVTM, CDR2 ANQGSEA. V lost 4 bases to trimming and J lost 10 bases, with 23 bases between them. The length of the CDR3 is 15 residues. The CDR3, as DNA: TGCAGCGTTGCCCCGGGTCCCGGGAGACCCTACGAGCAGTTCTTC. This codes for CSVAPGPGRPYEQFF.

This clonotype was recorded many times. The chain joins TRBV20-1 to TRBJ2-3; tentative D call: TRBD2 (5 bases). This CDR3 has 13 residues. With 6 bases removed from V and 0 bases from J, the gap between germline ends came to 10 bases. CDR1 DFQATT and CDR2 SNEGSKA come from the germline V gene (reference sequence). The CDR3 sequence: CSAPRVSTDTQYF. The CDR3 coding sequence is TGCAGTGCACCGAGGGTTAGCACAGATACGCAGTATTTT.

This clonotype appeared many times. CDR3 loop: CASRGVAETQYF. In DNA, the CDR3 is TGTGCCAGCAGGGGAGTAGCGGAGACCCAGTACTTC. This chain connects TRBV3-1 to TRBJ2-5, with a tentative D call TRBD2 (5 bases). V lost 6 bases to trimming and J lost 5 bases, with 10 bases between them. Germline CDR1 reads LGHDT; CDR2 reads YNNKEL (reference sequence). CDR3 size: 12 residues.

V usage is TRBV12-3 or TRBV12-4 and J usage is TRBJ2-5, with 15 bases lining up with TRBD2. V lost 6 bases to trimming and J lost 2 bases; unmatched junction nucleotides: 7. This CDR3 comprises 17 residues. The CDR3 bases are TGTGCCAGCAGGGCCGGGACTAGCGGGAGGAGACAAGAGACCCAGTACTTC. Translating it yields CASRAGTSGRRQETQYF.

The V call is TRBV6-1, the J call TRBJ1-6, with a weak D call TRBD1 (5 bases). This CDR3 region has 14 residues. V was trimmed by 6 bases and J by 9 bases, leaving 15 bases between them. Germline V lookup: CDR1 MNHNS, CDR2 SASEGT. CDR3 in amino acids: CASRPGGSGSPLHF. The CDR3 DNA follows: TGTGCCAGCAGACCGGGGGGATCTGGTTCACCCCTCCACTTT.

This clonotype was found a few times. CDR3 residues: CATHPRDWVYNEQFF. CDR3 sequence (DNA): TGTGCCACCCACCCCCGGGACTGGGTGTACAATGAGCAGTTCTTC. The chain recombines TRBV28 with TRBJ2-1; D is perhaps TRBD2 (6 bases). CDR3 length equals 15 residues. Germline lookup yields CDR1 MDHEN and CDR2 SYDVKM. V was cut by 10 bases and J by 4 bases, with 20 bases left in between.

The count of this clonotype is one. The chain uses TRBV14 and TRBJ2-1, with D possibly matching TRBD1 (5 bases). The germline V and J ends were trimmed by 0 bases and 4 bases, with 19 bases remaining between them. The CDR3 consists of 18 residues. Germline-derived CDR1 and CDR2 are SGHDN and FVKESK. CDR3 sequence: CASSQDRATDVGYNEQFF. As DNA, the CDR3 is TGTGCCAGCAGCCAAGATCGGGCGACAGATGTGGGGTACAATGAGCAGTTCTTC.

This clonotype was counted at least ten times. The chain joins TRBV28 to TRBJ1-2; 9 nucleotides match TRBD1. This CDR3 has 17 amino acids. J was trimmed by 3 bases and V by 6 bases; bases with no gene match: 14. Germline V gene sequence: CDR1 MDHEN, CDR2 SYDVKM. The CDR3 spells CASSPGTGRHSYYGYTF. The CDR3 bases are TGTGCCAGCAGCCCAGGGACAGGGCGCCATTCCTACTATGGCTACACCTTC.

J is TRBJ2-4 and V is TRBV11-2; TRBD2 matches at 7 bases. This CDR3 comprises 15 residues. The germline V gene has CDR1 SGHAT and CDR2 FQNNGV. J gave up 1 base and V 5 bases, and 5 bases lay outside the gene matches. CDR3 amino acids: CASSPGTIAKNIQYF. DNA for the CDR3: TGTGCCAGCAGCCCCGGGACTATTGCCAAAAACATTCAGTACTTC.

This clonotype was seen many times. The chain joins TRBV20-1 to TRBJ2-5, with D tentatively TRBD1 (6 bases). V was shortened by 6 bases and J by 2 bases, with 19 bases between the two germline ends. Germline V lookup: CDR1 DFQATT, CDR2 SNEGSKA (reference sequence). The CDR3 is made up of 15 amino acids. Here the CDR3 reads CSALPHQGQQETQYF. CDR3 bases: TGCAGTGCCCTCCCCCACCAAGGACAGCAAGAGACCCAGTACTTC.

This clonotype came up many times. The rearrangement joins TRBV14 to TRBJ1-1; 9 bases line up with TRBD1. The CDR3 is made up of 16 amino acids. Germline V gene lookup returns CDR1 SGHDN and CDR2 FVKESK. V shed 4 bases and J 3 bases; nucleotides not matched to a gene: 9. CDR3 DNA: TGTGCCAGCAGCCTATACAGGGGGCGCATAGACACTGAAGCTTTCTTT. This translates into CASSLYRGRIDTEAFF.